These 7 T cell receptor beta chains originate from one sample sequenced in a study of T cell changes during pregnancy in multiple sclerosis. Profiled with immunoSEQ multiplex PCR; TCRdb holds only in-frame clones, not every one. Here the sample spans roughly 60,000 clones, 90% being singletons. Sequenced here: peripheral blood, sampled in the second trimester of pregnancy. Source of these receptors: a female donor in good health, enrolled as a control in a pregnancy study.

The chain joins TRBV19 to TRBJ1-4, with a tentative D call TRBD1 (6 bases). Per the germline V gene, CDR1 is LNHDA and CDR2 is SQIVND (reference sequence). This CDR3 is 15 amino acids long. With 5 bases removed from V and 3 bases from J, the gap between germline ends came to 13 bases. The chain's CDR3 is CASSVRTEPNEKLFF. CDR3 coding DNA: TGTGCCAGTAGTGTTCGGACAGAGCCTAATGAAAAACTGTTTTTT.

This chain joins TRBV6-5 and TRBJ1-1; 9 nucleotides line up with TRBD1. J gave up 11 bases and V 2 bases, and 0 bases lay outside the gene matches. From germline, CDR1 is MNHEY and CDR2 SVGAGI. The CDR3 totals 11 residues. In nucleotides, the CDR3 is TGTGCCAGCAGTTACGGACAGGGGGCTTTCTTT. Protein: CASSYGQGAFF.

This rearrangement joins TRBV4-1 to TRBJ2-7; 8 nucleotides align to TRBD2. Germline CDR1 reads MGHRA; CDR2 reads YSYEKL. With 5 bases clipped from V and 0 bases from J, the junction kept 9 bases outside the gene matches. CDR3 length equals 16 residues. CDR3 DNA sequence: TGCGCCAGCAGCTCAGCCAGCGGGGGAAGCTCCTACGAGCAGTACTTC. As protein: CASSSASGGSSYEQYF.

The chain recombines TRBV11-2 with TRBJ2-5, with 7 bases matching TRBD1. Germline CDR1 and CDR2: SGHAT and FQNNGV. J was trimmed by 12 bases and V by 5 bases; bases with no gene match: 9. This CDR3 is 12 amino acids long. The CDR3 sequence is CASSVIHGTEYF. The CDR3 DNA sequence: TGTGCCAGCAGCGTCATCCACGGGACAGAGTACTTC. The entire variable domain, with the rest obtained from reference TRBV11-2 and TRBJ2-5, is as follows: EAGVAQSPRYKIIEKRQSVAFWCNPISGHATLYWYQQILGQGPKLLIQFQNNGVVDDSQLPKDRFSAERLKGVDSTLKIQPAKLEDSAVYLCASSVIHGTEYFGPGTRLLVL.

This clone came up once. The chain uses TRBV12-5 and TRBJ2-7, with 7 bases identical to TRBD1. This CDR3 is built from 13 residues. CDR1 LGHNT and CDR2 FRNRAP come from the germline V gene. V lost 1 base to trimming and J lost 6 bases; unmatched junction nucleotides: 3. CDR3 protein: CASGLENRGEQYF. The CDR3 DNA reads as TGTGCTAGTGGTTTGGAGAACAGGGGCGAGCAGTACTTC.

The chain couples TRBV10-3 to TRBJ1-5, with unresolved D. The CDR3 runs 14 residues. Trimming took off 3 bases at V and 7 bases at J, with 13 bases between the two ends. The germline CDR1 and CDR2 sequences are ENHRY and SYGVKD. In DNA, the CDR3 is TGTGCCATCAGTGATCGCAGACTCTACCAGCCCCAGCATTTT. It is translated as CAISDRRLYQPQHF.

The chain joins TRBV10-1 to TRBJ2-7; 11 nucleotides match TRBD2. From germline, CDR1 is WNHNN and CDR2 SYGVQD (reference sequence). The CDR3 spans 16 residues. J was trimmed by 4 bases and V by 3 bases; bases with no gene match: 8. The CDR3 sequence: CASSDGTSGEQYEQYF. In DNA, the CDR3 is TGCGCCAGCAGTGATGGGACTAGCGGTGAACAGTACGAGCAGTACTTC.